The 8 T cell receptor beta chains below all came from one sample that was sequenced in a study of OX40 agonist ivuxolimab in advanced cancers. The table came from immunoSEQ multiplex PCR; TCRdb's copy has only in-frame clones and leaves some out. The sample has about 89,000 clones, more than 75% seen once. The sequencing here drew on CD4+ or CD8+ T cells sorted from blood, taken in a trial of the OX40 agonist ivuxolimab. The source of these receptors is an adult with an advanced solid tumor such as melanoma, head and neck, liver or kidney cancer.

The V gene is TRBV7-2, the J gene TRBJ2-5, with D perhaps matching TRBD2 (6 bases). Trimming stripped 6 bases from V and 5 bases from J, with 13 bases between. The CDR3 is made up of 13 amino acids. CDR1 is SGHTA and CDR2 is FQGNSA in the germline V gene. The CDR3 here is CASSPHGRETQYF. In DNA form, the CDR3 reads TGTGCCAGCAGTCCGCATGGGAGGGAGACCCAGTACTTC.

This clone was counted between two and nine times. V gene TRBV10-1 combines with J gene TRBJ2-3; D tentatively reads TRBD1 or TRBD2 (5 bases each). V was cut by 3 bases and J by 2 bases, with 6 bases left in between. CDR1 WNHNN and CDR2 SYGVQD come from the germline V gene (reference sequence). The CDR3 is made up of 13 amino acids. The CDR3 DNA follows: TGCGCCAGCAGTGACGGGACCACAGATACGCAGTATTTT. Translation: CASSDGTTDTQYF.

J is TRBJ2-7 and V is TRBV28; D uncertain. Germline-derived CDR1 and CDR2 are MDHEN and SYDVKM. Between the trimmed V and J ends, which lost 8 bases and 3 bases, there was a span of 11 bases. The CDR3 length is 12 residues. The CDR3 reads CASHKMGYEQYF. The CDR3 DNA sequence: TGTGCCAGCCATAAAATGGGCTACGAGCAGTACTTC. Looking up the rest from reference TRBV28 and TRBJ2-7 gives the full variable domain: DVKVTQSSRYLVKRTGEKVFLECVQDMDHENMFWYRQDPGLGLRLIYFSYDVKMKEKGDIPEGYSVSREKKERFSLILESASTNQTSMYLCASHKMGYEQYFGPGTRLTVT.

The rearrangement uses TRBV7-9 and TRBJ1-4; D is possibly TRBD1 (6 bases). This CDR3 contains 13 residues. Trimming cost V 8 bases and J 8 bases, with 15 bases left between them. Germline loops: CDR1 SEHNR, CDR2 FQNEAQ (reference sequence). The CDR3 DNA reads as TGTGCCAGCGGGAGAACAGGGCGGGAAAAACTGTTTTTT. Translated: CASGRTGREKLFF.

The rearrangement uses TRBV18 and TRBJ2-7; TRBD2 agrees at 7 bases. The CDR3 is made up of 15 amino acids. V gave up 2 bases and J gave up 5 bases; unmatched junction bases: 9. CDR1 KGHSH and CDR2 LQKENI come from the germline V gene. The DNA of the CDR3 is TGTGCCAGCTCACCAAGAATAGGGAGGGACGACGAGCAGTACTTC. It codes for CASSPRIGRDDEQYF.

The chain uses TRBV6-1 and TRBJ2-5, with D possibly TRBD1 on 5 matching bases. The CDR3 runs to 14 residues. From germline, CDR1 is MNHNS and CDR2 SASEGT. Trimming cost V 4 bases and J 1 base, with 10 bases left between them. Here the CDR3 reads CASSGSQGQETQYF. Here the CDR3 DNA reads TGTGCCAGCAGTGGTTCTCAGGGCCAAGAGACCCAGTACTTC.

CDR3 in DNA: TGCAGCGTTGTGTTCTCCCAGAGGGGAGTATACGAGCAGTACTTC. This encodes CSVVFSQRGVYEQYF. V is TRBV29-1 and J is TRBJ2-7, with D perhaps assigned TRBD1 or TRBD2 (5 bases each). The length of the CDR3 is 15 residues. Trimming cost V 4 bases and J 4 bases, with 20 bases left between them. Germline loops: CDR1 SQVTM, CDR2 ANQGSEA.

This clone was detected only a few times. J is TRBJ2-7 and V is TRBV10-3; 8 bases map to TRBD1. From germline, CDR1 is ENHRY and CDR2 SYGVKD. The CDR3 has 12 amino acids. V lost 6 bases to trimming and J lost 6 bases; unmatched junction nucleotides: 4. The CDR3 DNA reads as TGTGCCATCAGCGCCGGGACAGGCGAGCAGTACTTC. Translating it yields CAISAGTGEQYF.